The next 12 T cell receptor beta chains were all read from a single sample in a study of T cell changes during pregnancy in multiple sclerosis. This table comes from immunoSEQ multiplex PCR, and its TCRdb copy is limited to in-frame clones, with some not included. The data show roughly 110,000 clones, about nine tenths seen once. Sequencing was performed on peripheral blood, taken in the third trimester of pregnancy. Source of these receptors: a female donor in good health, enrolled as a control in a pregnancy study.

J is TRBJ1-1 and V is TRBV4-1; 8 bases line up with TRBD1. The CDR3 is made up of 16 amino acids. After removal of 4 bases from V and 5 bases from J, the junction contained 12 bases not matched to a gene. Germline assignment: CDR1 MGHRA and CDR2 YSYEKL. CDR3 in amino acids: CASSPSGQAKRTEAFF. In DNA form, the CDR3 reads TGCGCCAGCAGCCCCTCGGGACAGGCAAAGAGGACTGAAGCTTTCTTT.

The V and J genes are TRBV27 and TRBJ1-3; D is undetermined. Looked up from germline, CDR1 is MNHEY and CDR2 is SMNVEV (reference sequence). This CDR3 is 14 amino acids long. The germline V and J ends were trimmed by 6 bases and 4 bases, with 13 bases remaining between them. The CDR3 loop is CASSSGGLGNTIYF. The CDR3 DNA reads TGTGCCAGCAGCTCGGGAGGGTTAGGAAACACCATATATTTT.

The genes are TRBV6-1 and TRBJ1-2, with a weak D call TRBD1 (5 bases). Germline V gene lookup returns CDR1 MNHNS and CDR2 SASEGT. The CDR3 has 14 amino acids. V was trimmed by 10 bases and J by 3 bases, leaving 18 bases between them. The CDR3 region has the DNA TGTGCCACCCTTGGAGGGACCGTGGACTATGGCTACACCTTC. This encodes CATLGGTVDYGYTF.

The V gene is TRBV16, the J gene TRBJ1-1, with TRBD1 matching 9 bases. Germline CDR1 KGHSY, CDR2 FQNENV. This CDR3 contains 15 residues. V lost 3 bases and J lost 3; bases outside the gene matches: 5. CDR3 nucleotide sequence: TGTGCCAGCAGCCAGATCCGGGACAGGGACACTGAAGCTTTCTTT. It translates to CASSQIRDRDTEAFF.

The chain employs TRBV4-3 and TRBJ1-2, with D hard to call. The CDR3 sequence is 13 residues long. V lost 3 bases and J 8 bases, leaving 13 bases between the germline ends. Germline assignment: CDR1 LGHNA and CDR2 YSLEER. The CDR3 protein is CASSQGREGGYTF. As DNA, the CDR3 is TGCGCCAGCAGCCAGGGTCGAGAGGGAGGCTACACCTTC.

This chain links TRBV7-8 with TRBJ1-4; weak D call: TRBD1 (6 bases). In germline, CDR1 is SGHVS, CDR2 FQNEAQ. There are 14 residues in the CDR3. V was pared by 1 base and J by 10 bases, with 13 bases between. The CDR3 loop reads CASSLGMGARKLFF. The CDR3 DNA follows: TGTGCCAGCAGCTTAGGCATGGGGGCTCGAAAACTGTTTTTT.

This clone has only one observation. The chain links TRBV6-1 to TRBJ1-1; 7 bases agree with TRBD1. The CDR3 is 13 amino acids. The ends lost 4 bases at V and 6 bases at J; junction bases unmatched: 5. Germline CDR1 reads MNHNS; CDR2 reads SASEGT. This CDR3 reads CASSAIQGAEAFF. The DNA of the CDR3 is TGTGCCAGCAGTGCTATTCAGGGGGCTGAAGCTTTCTTT.

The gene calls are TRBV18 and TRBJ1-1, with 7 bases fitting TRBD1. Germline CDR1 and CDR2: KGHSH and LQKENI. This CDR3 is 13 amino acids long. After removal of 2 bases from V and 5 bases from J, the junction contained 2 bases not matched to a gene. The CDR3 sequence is CASSPSGGTEAFF. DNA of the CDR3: TGTGCCAGCTCACCATCAGGGGGGACTGAAGCTTTCTTT.

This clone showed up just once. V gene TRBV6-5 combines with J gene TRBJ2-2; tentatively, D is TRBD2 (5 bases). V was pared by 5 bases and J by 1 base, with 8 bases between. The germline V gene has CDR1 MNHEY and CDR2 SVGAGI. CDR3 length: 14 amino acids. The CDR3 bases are TGTGCCAGCAGTCCACGGGGGAACACCGGGGAGCTGTTTTTT. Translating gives CASSPRGNTGELFF.

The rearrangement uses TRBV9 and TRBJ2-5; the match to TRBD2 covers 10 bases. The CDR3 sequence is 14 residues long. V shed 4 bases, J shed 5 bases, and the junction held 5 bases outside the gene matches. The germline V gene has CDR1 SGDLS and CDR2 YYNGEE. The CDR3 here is CASSPSGGGETQYF. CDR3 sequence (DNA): TGTGCCAGCAGCCCTAGCGGGGGAGGCGAGACCCAGTACTTC.

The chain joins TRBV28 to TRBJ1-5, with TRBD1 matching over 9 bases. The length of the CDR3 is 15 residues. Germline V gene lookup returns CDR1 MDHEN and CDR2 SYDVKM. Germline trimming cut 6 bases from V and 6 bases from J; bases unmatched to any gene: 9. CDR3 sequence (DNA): TGTGCCAGCAGACAGGGGACAGGGAATGTTCAGCCCCAGCATTTT. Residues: CASRQGTGNVQPQHF.

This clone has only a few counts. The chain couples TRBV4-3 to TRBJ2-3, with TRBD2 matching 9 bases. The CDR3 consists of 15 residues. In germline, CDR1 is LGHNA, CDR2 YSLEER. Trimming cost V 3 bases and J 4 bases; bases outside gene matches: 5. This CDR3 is CASSQAGGSADTQYF. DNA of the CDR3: TGCGCCAGCAGCCAGGCGGGGGGGTCGGCAGATACGCAGTATTTT.